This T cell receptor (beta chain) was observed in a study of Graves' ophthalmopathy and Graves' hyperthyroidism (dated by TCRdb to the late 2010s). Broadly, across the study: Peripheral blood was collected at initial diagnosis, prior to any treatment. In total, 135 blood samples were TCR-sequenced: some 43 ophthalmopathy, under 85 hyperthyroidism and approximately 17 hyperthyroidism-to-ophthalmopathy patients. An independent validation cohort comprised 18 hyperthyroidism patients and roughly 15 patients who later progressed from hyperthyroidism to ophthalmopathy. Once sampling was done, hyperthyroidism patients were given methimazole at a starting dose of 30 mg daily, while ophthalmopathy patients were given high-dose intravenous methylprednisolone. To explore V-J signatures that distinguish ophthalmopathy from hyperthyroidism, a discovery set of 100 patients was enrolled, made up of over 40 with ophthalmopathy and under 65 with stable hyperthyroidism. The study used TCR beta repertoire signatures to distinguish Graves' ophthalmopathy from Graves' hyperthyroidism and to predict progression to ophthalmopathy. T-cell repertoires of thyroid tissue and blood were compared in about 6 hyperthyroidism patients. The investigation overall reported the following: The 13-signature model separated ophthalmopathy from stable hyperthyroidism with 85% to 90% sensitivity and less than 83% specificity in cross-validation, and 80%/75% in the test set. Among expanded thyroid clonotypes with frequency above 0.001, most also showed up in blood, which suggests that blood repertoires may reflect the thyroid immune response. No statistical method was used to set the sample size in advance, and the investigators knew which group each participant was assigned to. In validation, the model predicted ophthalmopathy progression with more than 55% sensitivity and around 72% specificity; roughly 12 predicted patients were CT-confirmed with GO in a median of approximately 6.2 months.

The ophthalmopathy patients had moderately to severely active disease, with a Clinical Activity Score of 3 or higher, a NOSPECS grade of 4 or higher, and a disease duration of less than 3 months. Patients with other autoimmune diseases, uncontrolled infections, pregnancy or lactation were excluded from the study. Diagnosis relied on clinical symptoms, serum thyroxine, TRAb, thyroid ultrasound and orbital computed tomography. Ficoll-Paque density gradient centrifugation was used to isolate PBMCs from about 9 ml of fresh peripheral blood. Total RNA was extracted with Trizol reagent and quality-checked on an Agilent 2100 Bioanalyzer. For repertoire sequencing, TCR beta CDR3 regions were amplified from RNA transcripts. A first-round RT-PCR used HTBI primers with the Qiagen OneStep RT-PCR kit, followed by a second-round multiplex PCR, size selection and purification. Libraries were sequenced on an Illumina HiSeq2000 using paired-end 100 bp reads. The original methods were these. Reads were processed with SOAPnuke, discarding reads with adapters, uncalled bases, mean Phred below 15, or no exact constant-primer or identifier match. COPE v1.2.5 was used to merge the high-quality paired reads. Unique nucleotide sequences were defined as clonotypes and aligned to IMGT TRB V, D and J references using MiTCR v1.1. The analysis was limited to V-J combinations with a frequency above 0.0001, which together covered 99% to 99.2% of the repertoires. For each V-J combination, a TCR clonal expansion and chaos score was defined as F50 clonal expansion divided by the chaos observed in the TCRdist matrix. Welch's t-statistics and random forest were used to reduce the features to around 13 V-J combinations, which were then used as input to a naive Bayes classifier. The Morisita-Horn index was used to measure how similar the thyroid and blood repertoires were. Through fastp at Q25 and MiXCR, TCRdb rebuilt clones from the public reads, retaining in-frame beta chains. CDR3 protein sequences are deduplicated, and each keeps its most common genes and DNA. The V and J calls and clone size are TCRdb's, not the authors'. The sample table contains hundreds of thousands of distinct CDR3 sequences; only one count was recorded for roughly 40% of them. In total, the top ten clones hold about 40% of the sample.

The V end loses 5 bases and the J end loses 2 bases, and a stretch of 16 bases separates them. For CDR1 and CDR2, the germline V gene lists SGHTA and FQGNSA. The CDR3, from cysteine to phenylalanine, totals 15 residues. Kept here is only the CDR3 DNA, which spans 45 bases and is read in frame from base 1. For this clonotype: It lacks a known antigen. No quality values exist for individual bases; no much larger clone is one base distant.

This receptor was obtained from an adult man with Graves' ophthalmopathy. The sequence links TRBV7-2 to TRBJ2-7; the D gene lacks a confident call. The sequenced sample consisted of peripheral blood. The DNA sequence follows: TGTGCCAGCAGCATGAGGACCAGAACCGCCTACGAGCAGTACTTC. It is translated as CASSMRTRTAYEQYF.